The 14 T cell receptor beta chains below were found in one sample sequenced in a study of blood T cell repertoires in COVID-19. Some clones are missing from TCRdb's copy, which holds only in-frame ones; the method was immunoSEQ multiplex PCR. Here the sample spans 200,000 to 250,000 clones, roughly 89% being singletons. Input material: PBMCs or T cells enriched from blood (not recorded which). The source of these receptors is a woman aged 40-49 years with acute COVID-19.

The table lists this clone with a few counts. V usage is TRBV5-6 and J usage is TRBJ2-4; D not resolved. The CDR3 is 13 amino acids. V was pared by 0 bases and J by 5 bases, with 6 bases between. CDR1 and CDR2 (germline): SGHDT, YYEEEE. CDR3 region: CASSLGSENIQYF. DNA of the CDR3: TGTGCCAGCAGCTTGGGTTCAGAAAACATTCAGTACTTC.

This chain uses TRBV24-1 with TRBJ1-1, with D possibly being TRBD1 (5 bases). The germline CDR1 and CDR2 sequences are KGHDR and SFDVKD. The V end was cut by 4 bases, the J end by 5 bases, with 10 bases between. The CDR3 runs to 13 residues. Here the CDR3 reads CATSDSGRTEAFF. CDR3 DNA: TGTGCCACCAGTGACTCAGGGAGGACTGAAGCTTTCTTT.

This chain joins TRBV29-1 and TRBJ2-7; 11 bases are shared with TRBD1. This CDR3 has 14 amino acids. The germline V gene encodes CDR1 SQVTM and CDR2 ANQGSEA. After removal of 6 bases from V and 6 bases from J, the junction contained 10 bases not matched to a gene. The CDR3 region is CSVELGQGGGEQYV. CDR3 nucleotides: TGCAGCGTAGAATTGGGACAGGGGGGTGGCGAGCAGTACGTC.

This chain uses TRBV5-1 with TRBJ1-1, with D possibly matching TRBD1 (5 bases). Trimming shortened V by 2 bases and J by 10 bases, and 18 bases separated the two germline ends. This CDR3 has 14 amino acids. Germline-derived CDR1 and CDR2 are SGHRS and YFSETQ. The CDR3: CASSLRTGEKGAFF. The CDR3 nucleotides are TGCGCCAGCAGCTTAAGGACGGGGGAGAAAGGAGCTTTCTTT.

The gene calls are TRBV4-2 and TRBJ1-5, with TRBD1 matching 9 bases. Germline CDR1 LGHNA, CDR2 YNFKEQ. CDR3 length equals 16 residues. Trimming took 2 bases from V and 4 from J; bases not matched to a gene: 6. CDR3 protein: CASSQNTGGSNQPQHF. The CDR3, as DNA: TGTGCCAGCAGCCAAAATACAGGGGGCTCGAATCAGCCCCAGCATTTT.

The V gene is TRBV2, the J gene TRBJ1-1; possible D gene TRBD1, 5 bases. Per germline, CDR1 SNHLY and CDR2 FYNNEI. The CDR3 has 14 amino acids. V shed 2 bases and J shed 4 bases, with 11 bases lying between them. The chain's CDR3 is CASSESFRATEAFF. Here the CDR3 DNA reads TGTGCCAGCAGTGAAAGTTTCAGGGCCACTGAAGCTTTCTTT. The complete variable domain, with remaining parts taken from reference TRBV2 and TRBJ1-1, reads EPEVTQTPSHQVTQMGQEVILRCVPISNHLYFYWYRQILGQKVEFLVSFYNNEISEKSEIFDDQFSVERPDGSNFTLKIRSTKLEDSAMYFCASSESFRATEAFFGQGTRLTVV.

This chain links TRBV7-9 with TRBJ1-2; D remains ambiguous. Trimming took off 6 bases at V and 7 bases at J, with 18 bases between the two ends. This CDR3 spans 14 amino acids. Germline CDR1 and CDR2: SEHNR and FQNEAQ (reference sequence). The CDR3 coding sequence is TGTGCCAGCAGTTACAGAATTGCGCCCGGTGGCTACACCTTC. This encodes CASSYRIAPGGYTF.

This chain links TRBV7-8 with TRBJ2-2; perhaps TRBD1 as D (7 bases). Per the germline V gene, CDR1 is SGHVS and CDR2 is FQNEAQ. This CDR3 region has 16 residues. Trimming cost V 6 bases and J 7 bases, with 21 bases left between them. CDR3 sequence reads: CASRERRGRMVGELFF. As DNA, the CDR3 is TGTGCCAGCAGAGAGAGGAGGGGGCGCATGGTCGGGGAGCTGTTTTTT.

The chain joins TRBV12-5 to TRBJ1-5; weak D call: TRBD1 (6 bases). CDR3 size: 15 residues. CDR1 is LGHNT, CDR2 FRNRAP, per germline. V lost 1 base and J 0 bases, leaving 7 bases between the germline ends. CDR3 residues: CASGLARGSNQPQHF. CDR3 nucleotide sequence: TGTGCTAGTGGTTTGGCCAGGGGTAGCAATCAGCCCCAGCATTTT. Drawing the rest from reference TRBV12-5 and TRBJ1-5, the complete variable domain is DARVTQTPRHKVTEMGQEVTMRCQPILGHNTVFWYRQTMMQGLELLAYFRNRAPLDDSGMPKDRFSAEMPDATLATLKIQPSEPRDSAVYFCASGLARGSNQPQHFGDGTRLSIL.

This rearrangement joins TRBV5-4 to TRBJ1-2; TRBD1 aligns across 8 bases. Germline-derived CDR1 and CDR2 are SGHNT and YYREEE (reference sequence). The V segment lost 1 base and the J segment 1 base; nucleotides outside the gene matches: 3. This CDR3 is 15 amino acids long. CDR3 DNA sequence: TGTGCCAGCAGCTTGCCAGGACAGGGTAACTATGGCTACACCTTC. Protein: CASSLPGQGNYGYTF.

The CDR3: CASSYSTGLAGDTGELFF. The DNA of the CDR3 is TGTGCCAGCAGTTACTCGACGGGACTAGCGGGGGATACCGGGGAGCTGTTTTTT. The chain carries TRBV6-2 or TRBV6-3 and TRBJ2-2, with TRBD2 matching 14 bases. V was clipped by 0 bases and J by 5 bases; unmatched bases: 5. The CDR3 is 18 residues long. The germline V gene has CDR1 MNHEY and CDR2 SVGEGT.

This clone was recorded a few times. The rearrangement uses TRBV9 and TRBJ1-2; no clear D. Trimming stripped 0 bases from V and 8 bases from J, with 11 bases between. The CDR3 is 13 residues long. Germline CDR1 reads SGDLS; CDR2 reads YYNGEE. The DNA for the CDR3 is TGTGCCAGCAGCGTAGTTGGAGGTGGGGGCTACACCTTC. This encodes CASSVVGGGGYTF.

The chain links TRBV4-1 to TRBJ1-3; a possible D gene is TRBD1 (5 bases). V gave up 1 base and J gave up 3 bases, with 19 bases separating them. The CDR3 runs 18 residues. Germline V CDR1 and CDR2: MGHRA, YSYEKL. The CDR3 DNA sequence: TGCGCCAGCAGCCAAGTTTTTTGGGGGGGAAATTATGGAAACACCATATATTTT. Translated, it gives CASSQVFWGGNYGNTIYF.

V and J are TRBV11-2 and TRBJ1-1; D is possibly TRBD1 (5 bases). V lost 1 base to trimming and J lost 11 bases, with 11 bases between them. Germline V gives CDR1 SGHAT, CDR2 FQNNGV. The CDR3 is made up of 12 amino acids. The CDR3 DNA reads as TGTGCCAGCAGCTTAGCGGGGGTCGCGGCTTTCTTT. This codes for CASSLAGVAAFF.